The subject of this entry is one TCR beta chain. Its cognate antigen is unknown. Trimming took 6 bases from V and 2 from J; bases not matched to a gene: 6. Germline lookup yields CDR1 SQVTM and CDR2 ANQGSEA. This CDR3 comprises 14 residues. The data stem from a study of CD8+ T cells in alopecia areata. Overall study context: Scoring treated patients' severity relied on the percentage of scalp area affected.

Extracted from the samples, RNA was reverse transcribed into cDNA to serve as the sequencing template. The table came from immunoSEQ multiplex PCR; TCRdb's copy has only in-frame clones and leaves some out. The table includes around 100,000 clones, about two thirds detected once. Treatment reported: oral pan-JAK inhibitor, 5-10 mg twice daily. The study, taken as a whole, reports: Only a single nonresponder existed, so baseline CD8+ expansion links stay unclear.

Sequenced here: CD8+ T cells sorted from blood, sampled at week 44, from a patient treated with tofacitinib. The sequence derives from a human donor with alopecia areata. The chain couples TRBV29-1 to TRBJ2-3; 9 bases are shared with TRBD2. The CDR3 nucleotides read TGCAGCGTCGAGCGGGGGGACACCACAGATACGCAGTATTTT. Residues: CSVERGDTTDTQYF.